The 21 T cell receptor beta chains presented below share a single source sample, sequenced in a study of metastatic and nonmetastatic thyroid tumors. TCRdb re-called clones via MiXCR from the PCR reads. The profile covers about 24,000 clones, with about 21% appearing a single time and 71% taken by the ten largest. Before thyroid surgery, none of the patients had received any treatment. Sequencing input: blood. The source of these receptors is a male donor with papillary thyroid cancer or a benign thyroid nodule (not recorded which). Some clones in this sample may be carry-over from other donors' samples.

This clone was observed a few times. DNA of the CDR3: TGTGCCAGCGGCCCCAGCGGGAGGGCTACCGAGCAGTACTTC. Encoded protein: CASGPSGRATEQYF. This chain joins TRBV28 and TRBJ2-7; 10 bases map to TRBD2. This CDR3 comprises 14 residues. Germline V gene lookup returns CDR1 MDHEN and CDR2 SYDVKM. V lost 8 bases, J lost 6 bases, and 10 bases stayed unmatched.

This chain connects TRBV20-1 to TRBJ2-1, with a tentative D call TRBD2 (6 bases). Germline-derived CDR1 and CDR2 are DFQATT and SNEGSKA (reference sequence). The CDR3 is 14 residues long. Trimming shortened V by 2 bases and J by 6 bases, and 14 bases separated the two germline ends. The CDR3 DNA is TGCAGTGCTAGATCCTTCGAAGCGGGCAATGAGCAGTTCTTC. Amino acids: CSARSFEAGNEQFF.

CDR3 protein: CASSLTGSGELFF. Written as DNA, the CDR3 is TGTGCCAGCTCACTGACAGGGTCCGGGGAGCTGTTTTTT. J is TRBJ2-2 and V is TRBV18; 7 bases agree with TRBD1. Per the germline V gene, CDR1 is KGHSH and CDR2 is LQKENI. This CDR3 is built from 13 residues. The V segment lost 4 bases and the J segment 6 bases; nucleotides outside the gene matches: 2.

This clone was detected many times. The V and J genes are TRBV6-1 and TRBJ1-1, with D possibly TRBD1 on 6 matching bases. V was pared by 5 bases and J by 7 bases, with 20 bases between. Per germline, CDR1 MNHNS and CDR2 SASEGT. CDR3 size: 15 residues. CDR3 sequence (DNA): TGTGCCAGCAGTCCCACCGGGACACGGGACGGTGAAGCTTTCTTT. It encodes CASSPTGTRDGEAFF.

This clone appeared a few times. The gene calls are TRBV6-1 and TRBJ2-5; TRBD2 aligns across 14 bases. J gave up 6 bases and V 6 bases, and 12 bases lay outside the gene matches. Germline assignment: CDR1 MNHNS and CDR2 SASEGT. This CDR3 is built from 17 residues. The chain's CDR3 is CASRPTPGLAGVKTQYF. CDR3 coding DNA: TGTGCCAGCAGACCTACCCCGGGACTAGCGGGAGTGAAGACCCAGTACTTC.

With regard to this clone: Mismatch with germline at one junction end may stem from a read error. The chain uses TRBV6-1 and TRBJ2-2; 9 bases line up with TRBD2. The CDR3 runs to 16 residues. Germline CDR1 and CDR2: MNHNS and SASEGT. CDR3 sequence (DNA): TGCGCCAGCAGTAGATCTAGCGGGGCAAACACCGGGGAGCTGTTTTTT. It encodes CASSRSSGANTGELFF.

In this sample, this clone turned up many times. The V call is TRBV29-1, the J call TRBJ1-1, with TRBD1 identical over 7 bases. The germline CDR1 and CDR2 sequences are SQVTM and ANQGSEA. V dropped 8 bases and J dropped 4; count of bases not matched to a gene: 25. This CDR3 region has 18 residues. The CDR3 loop reads CSSVEKTGSGRRGTEAFF. The CDR3 bases are TGCAGCAGTGTGGAAAAGACAGGGTCGGGACGTAGGGGCACTGAAGCTTTCTTT. Looking up the rest from reference TRBV29-1 and TRBJ1-1 gives the full variable domain: SAVISQKPSRDICQRGTSLTIQCQVDSQVTMMFWYRQQPGQSLTLIATANQGSEATYESGFVIDKFPISRPNLTFSTLTVSNMSPEDSSIYLCSSVEKTGSGRRGTEAFFGQGTRLTVV.

The chain uses TRBV18 and TRBJ1-4; D might be TRBD1 (5 bases). Germline CDR1 reads KGHSH; CDR2 reads LQKENI. The CDR3 length is 15 residues. Trimming cost V 3 bases and J 0 bases, with 8 bases left between them. CDR3 in amino acids: CASSPLGATNEKLFF. CDR3 sequence (DNA): TGTGCCAGCTCACCCTTGGGGGCAACTAATGAAAAACTGTTTTTT.

This clone was seen at least ten times. The gene calls are TRBV18 and TRBJ1-1; D gene ambiguous. Trimming left V 9 bases short and J 3 bases short, with 11 bases between. The germline gives CDR1 KGHSH, CDR2 LQKENI. This CDR3 is built from 12 residues. CDR3 DNA: TGTGCCAGTTGCGACGAGGACACTGAAGCTTTCTTT. Amino acids: CASCDEDTEAFF. Full variable domain (missing parts from reference TRBV18 and TRBJ1-1): NAGVMQNPRHLVRRRGQEARLRCSPMKGHSHVYWYRQLPEEGLKFMVYLQKENIIDESGMPKERFSAEFPKEGPSILRIQQVVRGDSAAYFCASCDEDTEAFFGQGTRLTVV.

This clone has just a few counts. This sequence joins TRBV2 and TRBJ1-5, with D possibly being TRBD1 (5 bases). Germline CDR1 and CDR2: SNHLY and FYNNEI. The length of the CDR3 is 14 residues. Trimming stripped 7 bases from V and 1 base from J, with 11 bases between. The CDR3 protein is CASKSGMSNQPQHF. The CDR3 DNA reads as TGTGCCAGCAAGTCAGGGATGAGCAATCAGCCCCAGCATTTT.

This clone was detected many times. The chain uses TRBV30 and TRBJ2-3; D is uncertain. This CDR3 spans 14 amino acids. V dropped 4 bases and J dropped 1 base, with 12 bases sitting between them. The germline V gene encodes CDR1 GTSNPN and CDR2 SVGIG (reference sequence). This CDR3 reads CAWNPAARTDTQYF. The CDR3 DNA reads TGTGCCTGGAACCCCGCCGCTCGCACAGATACGCAGTATTTT.

This chain's CDR3 is CASSPLGGEVTDTQYF. The CDR3 bases are TGTGCCAGCTCACCACTCGGAGGGGAAGTCACAGATACGCAGTATTTT. V is TRBV18 and J is TRBJ2-3; D possibly corresponds to TRBD2 (6 bases). CDR1 and CDR2 from the germline V gene are KGHSH and LQKENI. The V end lost 1 base, the J end lost 2 bases, and 13 bases lay between the germline ends. The CDR3 covers 16 residues.

A few counts support this clone. The chain's CDR3 is CASSRTSGKLGEQYF. The CDR3 DNA follows: TGTGCCAGCAGCAGGACTAGCGGGAAGCTTGGCGAGCAGTACTTC. The genes are TRBV14 and TRBJ2-7; 12 nucleotides align to TRBD2. With V trimmed by 5 bases and J by 6 bases, 8 bases remained unmatched. The CDR3 spans 15 residues. Germline CDR1 reads SGHDN; CDR2 reads FVKESK.

The genes are TRBV11-3 and TRBJ1-1; D is ambiguous. Trimming removed 10 bases at V and 0 bases at J, with 12 bases between. This CDR3 spans 13 amino acids. The germline V gene encodes CDR1 SGHNT and CDR2 YENEEA. DNA for the CDR3: TGTGCCACGCGGGGTGGAGTGAACACTGAAGCTTTCTTT. Translation gives CATRGGVNTEAFF.

Many counts were recorded for this clone. The CDR3 DNA reads TGTGCCAGCAGTGGGTCGAGGTGGTACGAGCAGTACTTC. Residues: CASSGSRWYEQYF. V usage is TRBV6-1 and J usage is TRBJ2-7; D remains unclear. The germline V gene has CDR1 MNHNS and CDR2 SASEGT. Trimming left V 4 bases short and J 4 bases short, with 11 bases between. The CDR3 totals 13 residues.

Remarks on this clone: It may be a read error: a sequence one base away is much more abundant. This CDR3 is also generated by other DNA sequences in the sample. The V and J genes are TRBV9 and TRBJ2-7; D perhaps matches TRBD1 (6 bases). The CDR3 loop spans 14 amino acids. Germline V gives CDR1 SGDLS, CDR2 YYNGEE. The CDR3 bases are TGTGCTAGCAGCCTAGACGCACAGGGCTACGAGCAGTACTTC. It is translated as CASSLDAQGYEQYF.

V gene TRBV28 combines with J gene TRBJ1-1; D is perhaps TRBD1 (5 bases). The CDR3 spans 17 residues. Deletions cut 3 bases from V and 2 bases from J, with 19 bases between. Germline V gene lookup returns CDR1 MDHEN and CDR2 SYDVKM. The CDR3 protein is CASSFKNSGIENTEAFF. The CDR3, as DNA: TGTGCCAGCAGTTTTAAAAATTCAGGGATTGAAAACACTGAAGCTTTCTTT.

In its sample, this clone was seen many times. V usage is TRBV28 and J usage is TRBJ1-6, with D possibly being TRBD1 (5 bases). The CDR3 totals 15 residues. Germline CDR1 and CDR2: MDHEN and SYDVKM. Trimming removed 6 bases from V and 8 bases from J, with 17 bases in between. The CDR3 sequence: CASSLGALGDSPLHF. The CDR3 nucleotides are TGTGCCAGCAGCTTAGGGGCCCTAGGGGATTCACCCCTCCACTTT. The full variable domain, its missing parts supplied by reference TRBV28 and TRBJ1-6, is DVKVTQSSRYLVKRTGEKVFLECVQDMDHENMFWYRQDPGLGLRLIYFSYDVKMKEKGDIPEGYSVSREKKERFSLILESASTNQTSMYLCASSLGALGDSPLHFGNGTRLTVT.

This clone has at least ten counts. The gene calls are TRBV20-1 and TRBJ2-7; tentatively, D is TRBD1 (5 bases). V was trimmed by 1 base and J by 2 bases, leaving 9 bases between them. The CDR3 is 13 residues long. Looked up from germline, CDR1 is DFQATT and CDR2 is SNEGSKA (reference sequence). The CDR3 bases are TGCAGTGCTAGAGTCCCAGGGCCCTACGAGCAGTACTTC. Translating gives CSARVPGPYEQYF.

The V call is TRBV5-4, the J call TRBJ2-6; 10 bases fit TRBD2. Germline V gives CDR1 SGHNT, CDR2 YYREEE (reference sequence). Trimming removed 1 base from V and 0 bases from J; junction bases left unmatched: 4. The CDR3 extends over 18 amino acids. The CDR3 DNA is TGTGCCAGCAGCTTGACTAGCGGGAAATTCTCTGGGGCCAACGTCCTGACTTTC. It encodes CASSLTSGKFSGANVLTF.

The chain is built from TRBV6-1 and TRBJ2-7; 7 positions match TRBD2. V shed 10 bases and J 4 bases; nucleotides not matched to a gene: 7. In germline, CDR1 is MNHNS, CDR2 SASEGT. This CDR3 has 12 residues. This CDR3 reads CATRGDLYEQYF. The CDR3 DNA sequence: TGTGCCACTCGGGGGGACCTATACGAGCAGTACTTC.